Presented here are 10 T cell receptor beta chains from one specimen sequenced in a study of T-cell memory formation after mild COVID-19 (dated by TCRdb to the early 2020s). Libraries were made using 5' RACE. Instrument on record: Illumina NovaSeq 6000. TCRdb reprocessing: public reads trimmed at Q25 with fastp, clones called with MiXCR, in-frame beta chains kept. Duplicate CDR3 protein sequences are folded into a single record with the most common DNA and genes. This sample gives under 400,000 distinct CDR3 sequences in total; 25% to 30% of them show up just once. The ten largest clonotypes hold roughly 14% of the sample. The sequenced sample was PBMCs or a T cell subset sorted from them (not recorded which). The receptor source for this set is an adult woman who had mild COVID-19 (a few samples of this study predate the infection). The sample titles of this study are shuffled in the database, so cell type and time point are left out; the donor was told from shared clones.

This clonotype was detected only a few times. The rearrangement uses TRBV5-1 and TRBJ2-2, with D possibly called TRBD1 or TRBD2 (6 bases each). V was clipped by 3 bases and J by 1 base, with 10 bases between them. Looked up from germline, CDR1 is SGHRS and CDR2 is YFSETQ. The CDR3 extends over 15 amino acids. CDR3 loop: CASSSGAMNTGELFF. The CDR3 DNA is TGCGCCAGCAGCTCGGGGGCGATGAACACCGGGGAGCTGTTTTTT.

The chain recombines TRBV12-3 or TRBV12-4 with TRBJ2-5; D could derive from TRBD1 or TRBD2 (5 bases each). There are 13 residues in the CDR3. The V end was cut by 7 bases, the J end by 7 bases, with 16 bases between. The CDR3 here is CASTDRGLGTQYF. In DNA, the CDR3 is TGTGCCAGCACCGACCGGGGCTTAGGGACCCAGTACTTC.

The V gene is TRBV6-6, the J gene TRBJ1-1; 9 nucleotides match TRBD1. V shed 3 bases, J shed 4 bases, and the junction held 6 bases outside the gene matches. The CDR3 spans 15 residues. CDR1 and CDR2 from the germline V gene are MNHNY and SVGAGI (reference sequence). The DNA for the CDR3 is TGTGCCAGCAGTTATGGGGGGACAGGGTCCACTGAAGCTTTCTTT. The encoded protein is CASSYGGTGSTEAFF.

The chain has TRBV12-3 or TRBV12-4 and TRBJ2-2; unclear D gene. CDR3 length: 15 amino acids. V was trimmed by 2 bases and J by 3 bases, leaving 10 bases between them. The CDR3 loop reads CASSLSRSYTGELFF. The CDR3 DNA follows: TGTGCCAGCAGTTTATCCAGGTCTTACACCGGGGAGCTGTTTTTT.

This clonotype is termed medium-sized. This chain uses TRBV15 with TRBJ2-1, with TRBD1 as a possible D gene (6 bases). This CDR3 region has 18 residues. CDR1 LNHNV and CDR2 YYDKDF come from the germline V gene (reference sequence). V shed 0 bases and J shed 7 bases, with 22 bases lying between them. The CDR3 region is CATSREGSWAGARNEQFF. The CDR3 DNA is TGTGCCACCAGCAGAGAAGGATCGTGGGCAGGGGCCCGTAATGAGCAGTTCTTC.

This clonotype turned up a few times. The V gene is TRBV7-3, the J gene TRBJ2-3, with D unclear. CDR1 SGHTA and CDR2 FQGTGA come from the germline V gene. The ends were cut back, 5 bases at V and 5 bases at J, with 11 bases in the middle. The CDR3 extends over 13 amino acids. This CDR3 reads CASSQLGGDTQYF. For the CDR3, the DNA is TGTGCCAGCAGCCAATTAGGTGGAGATACGCAGTATTTT.

V and J are TRBV6-5 and TRBJ2-3; 8 bases are shared with TRBD2. The trim removed 7 bases at V and 0 bases at J, leaving 12 bases unmatched. The CDR3 sequence is 17 residues long. The germline CDR1 and CDR2 sequences are MNHEY and SVGAGI. CDR3 sequence: CASTSAFERESTDTQYF. In DNA, the CDR3 is TGTGCCAGCACCTCAGCTTTTGAGCGGGAGAGCACAGATACGCAGTATTTT.

This sequence joins TRBV27 and TRBJ2-3; possibly TRBD2 for D (6 bases). V dropped 0 bases and J dropped 4 bases, with 14 bases sitting between them. The length of the CDR3 is 16 residues. CDR1 MNHEY and CDR2 SMNVEV come from the germline V gene (reference sequence). The CDR3 DNA reads as TGTGCCAGCAGTTTATCCCCCTTTTCTAGCGCAGATACGCAGTATTTT. Amino acid sequence: CASSLSPFSSADTQYF.

The chain employs TRBV7-9 and TRBJ2-7; the D gene is possibly TRBD1 (6 bases). Per the germline V gene, CDR1 is SEHNR and CDR2 is FQNEAQ (reference sequence). The length of the CDR3 is 13 residues. V lost 4 bases to trimming and J lost 2 bases, with 9 bases between them. CDR3 region: CASSSTGTYEQYF. In DNA, the CDR3 is TGTGCCAGCAGCTCAACAGGGACCTACGAGCAGTACTTC.

This clonotype was picked up one time. This chain connects TRBV6-1 to TRBJ2-7; 7 bases agree with TRBD2. Germline-derived CDR1 and CDR2 are MNHNS and SASEGT. V dropped 3 bases and J dropped 2; count of bases not matched to a gene: 7. The CDR3 has 15 residues. The CDR3: CASSDPLGGTYEQYF. The CDR3 DNA reads TGTGCCAGCAGTGATCCCCTCGGGGGGACCTACGAGCAGTACTTC.